These 7 T cell receptor beta chains were all obtained from the same sample, sequenced in a study of tissue T cells after allogeneic stem cell transplantation. TCRdb's copy holds only in-frame clones and misses some; the assay was immunoSEQ multiplex PCR. The sample includes several thousand clones, roughly 38% of them seen just once. This sample's time point: mouse harvest day 14 after allogeneic transplant. Each mouse received 10^7 T-cell-depleted marrow cells plus 10^6 splenic CD5+ T cells by tail vein. What was sequenced was skin. These receptors originate from a female BALB/c mouse given C57BL/6 T cells with graft-versus-host disease after an allogeneic hematopoietic cell transplant.

This clone was picked up a small number of times. Genes and germline come from the mouse. From the germline J gene comes the end of the CDR3, since the read stops 1 residue before it. This chain uses TRBV26 with TRBJ2-3, with D possibly TRBD1 on 7 matching bases. V was cut by 3 bases and J by 3 bases, with 10 bases left in between. Per germline, CDR1 KGHPV and CDR2 FQNQEV (reference sequence). The CDR3 has 14 amino acids. The CDR3 region is CASSLGGGAETLYF. CDR3 bases read: TGTGCCAGCAGTCTAGGAGGGGGCGCAGAAACGCTGTAT.

Points on this clone: Each gene name is a mouse one. The missing CDR3 end, 1 residue past where the read stops, is filled in from the germline J gene. The V gene is TRBV3, the J gene TRBJ2-4; 9 positions match TRBD2. V lost 5 bases, J lost 6 bases, and 3 bases stayed unmatched. CDR1 is SNHLY and CDR2 is FYNGKV in the germline V gene (reference sequence). The CDR3 loop spans 13 amino acids. The CDR3 bases that were read are TGTGCCAGCAGCCGGGACTGGGTCAACACCTTGTAC. Translating it yields CASSRDWVNTLY. The entire CDR3 sequence reads CASSRDWVNTLYF.

Concerning this clone itself: The genes are named according to mouse. The read terminates 1 residue ahead of where the CDR3 ends, so the germline J gene completes it. This specimen includes other DNA sequences encoding the same CDR3. V is TRBV20 and J is TRBJ2-1; weak D call: TRBD2 (5 bases). The CDR3 totals 13 residues. Germline-derived CDR1 and CDR2 are GFQATS and STVNSAI. The V and J ends lost 0 bases and 4 bases respectively, with 7 bases between them. Partial CDR3 DNA: TGTGGTGCTAGGGATTGGGGTTATGCTGAGCAGTTC. Amino acids: CGARDWGYAEQF. The whole CDR3 protein reads CGARDWGYAEQFF.

As for this clone: Genes here carry mouse names. The CDR3 end is not reached by the read, which stops 1 residue before it; the germline J gene fills it in. This chain uses TRBV2 with TRBJ1-1; TRBD1 might be the D (6 bases). CDR3 length: 15 residues. In germline, CDR1 is LGHNA, CDR2 YSYQKL. V lost 0 bases to trimming and J lost 4 bases, with 12 bases between them. CDR3 sequence: CASSQEGARRTEVFF. The sequenced part of the CDR3 DNA is TGTGCCAGCAGCCAAGAGGGGGCGCGACGCACAGAAGTCTTC. Based on the CDR3 plus reference TRBV2 and TRBJ1-1, the full variable domain is DPKIIQKPKYLVAVTGSEKILICEQYLGHNAMYWYRQSAKKPLEFMFSYSYQKLMDNQTASSRFQPQSSKKNHLDLQITALKPDDSATYFCASSQEGARRTEVFFGKGTRLTVV.

This clone qualifies as medium-sized. Mouse gene names apply. Read data end 1 residue before the CDR3 end; the end is taken from the germline J gene. The chain recombines TRBV26 with TRBJ2-3; tentative D call: TRBD1 (5 bases). Germline CDR1 and CDR2: KGHPV and FQNQEV (reference sequence). Trimming took off 2 bases at V and 2 bases at J, with 11 bases between the two ends. The CDR3 is made up of 15 amino acids. This chain's CDR3 is CASSLPGRVAETLYF. The part of the CDR3 DNA that was read is TGTGCCAGCAGTCTGCCAGGGAGGGTTGCAGAAACGCTGTAT. Filled out from reference TRBV26 and TRBJ2-3, the complete variable domain reads NSKVIQTPRYLVKGQGQKAKMRCIPEKGHPVVFWYQQNKNNEFKFLINFQNQEVLQQIDMTEKRFSAECPSNSPCSLEIQSSEAGDSALYLCASSLPGRVAETLYFGSGTRLTVL.

On this clone itself: Mouse names are used for the genes. The read ends 1 residue before the CDR3 terminus; that terminus is restored from the germline J gene. The genes are TRBV12-1 and TRBJ2-1, with a tentative D call TRBD2 (5 bases). The CDR3 is 14 amino acids. Trimming stripped 3 bases from V and 0 bases from J, with 8 bases between. Germline V gene lookup returns CDR1 SGHSN and CDR2 HYEKVE. The CDR3 bases that were read are TGTGCCAGCTCTTTGGACTTTAACTATGCTGAGCAGTTC. It is translated as CASSLDFNYAEQF. In full, the CDR3 reads CASSLDFNYAEQFF.

The sample holds a few counts of this clone. The gene symbols are mouse symbols. The covered CDR3 bases are TGTGCCAGCAGCCAAGATGGAAACCAGGCTCCGCTT. Encoded protein: CASSQDGNQAPL. The whole CDR3 reads CASSQDGNQAPLF. This chain uses TRBV5 with TRBJ1-5; no clear D gene. The CDR3 extends 1 residue past the end of the read, so its final part is completed from the germline J gene. CDR1 is LGHNA and CDR2 is YNLKQL in the germline V gene (reference sequence). V was cut by 0 bases and J by 4 bases, with 4 bases left in between. The CDR3 covers 13 residues.